This TCR beta chain was observed in a study of T cell responses to AZD1222 COVID-19 vaccine. Concerning this clone itself: Its antigen is currently unknown.

Trimming cost V 4 bases and J 0 bases, with 14 bases left between them. The CDR3 spans 16 residues. The V gene's germline CDR1 is SGHRS and CDR2 YFSETQ. TCRdb keeps only in-frame clones here, not all; method: immunoSEQ multiplex PCR. Here the sample spans some 130,000 clones, 75% to 90% being singletons. Regarding the study as a whole: Nearly half of spike-specific TCRs reportedly target variant regions that are unmutated in the B.1.351 and B.1.1.7 variants. Two doses of AZD1222 preceded a rise in Spike-specific TCR breadth and depth.

Sample: peripheral blood, taken on day 0 of AZD1222 vaccination. The chain uses TRBV5-1 and TRBJ1-3; D not resolved. The clonotype comes from an adult in good health. The CDR3 is CASSPDLVDSGNTIYF. The CDR3 nucleotides read TGCGCCAGCAGCCCGGACTTGGTTGACTCTGGAAACACCATATATTTT. The whole variable domain, remainder taken from reference TRBV5-1 and TRBJ1-3, is KAGVTQTPRYLIKTRGQQVTLSCSPISGHRSVSWYQQTPGQGLQFLFEYFSETQRNKGNFPGRFSGRQFSNSRSEMNVSTLELGDSALYLCASSPDLVDSGNTIYFGEGSWLTVV.